The 10 T cell receptor beta chains in this list originate from one sample, sequenced in a study of blood T cell repertoires in COVID-19. The method was immunoSEQ multiplex PCR; TCRdb's version includes in-frame clones alone and lacks a portion of them. The sample lists about 260,000 clones, 86% seen once, with 3.6% in the top ten. Sequencing was performed on peripheral blood. These receptors were taken from a man younger than 30 with active or convalescent COVID-19.

This clone has just one count. The genes are TRBV29-1 and TRBJ1-1; D is undetermined. CDR3 length: 10 amino acids. Germline V gene data show CDR1 as SQVTM and CDR2 as ANQGSEA. Deletions cut 4 bases from V and 11 bases from J, with 11 bases between. CDR3 protein: CSVVEGRAFF. CDR3 sequence (DNA): TGCAGCGTTGTGGAGGGCAGGGCTTTCTTT.

In its sample, this clone was seen once. The chain carries TRBV7-6 and TRBJ2-7, with D perhaps TRBD2 (5 bases). Looked up from germline, CDR1 is SGHVS and CDR2 is FNYEAQ. V was pared by 5 bases and J by 13 bases, with 15 bases between. The CDR3 contains 11 residues. The CDR3 sequence is CASSPGLGAYF. CDR3 DNA: TGTGCCAGCAGCCCCGGCTTGGGAGCTTACTTC.

This chain uses TRBV2 with TRBJ2-7; 11 nucleotides line up with TRBD2. Germline V gives CDR1 SNHLY, CDR2 FYNNEI. CDR3 length: 14 amino acids. V lost 6 bases, J lost 4 bases, and 5 bases stayed unmatched. The CDR3 is CASRDTSGSYEQYF. For the CDR3, the DNA is TGTGCCAGCAGGGATACTAGCGGGAGTTACGAGCAGTACTTC.

The V gene is TRBV5-1, the J gene TRBJ1-1, with 7 bases aligning to TRBD1. This CDR3 has 13 residues. Germline V gives CDR1 SGHRS, CDR2 YFSETQ. V was pared by 5 bases and J by 1 base, with 2 bases of the junction left unmatched. CDR3 sequence (DNA): TGCGCCAGCAGACGGGACAGGAACACTGAAGCTTTCTTT. Translating gives CASRRDRNTEAFF.

The rearrangement links TRBV3-1 (or the pseudogene TRBV3-2) to TRBJ2-3; perhaps TRBD1 as D (6 bases). Germline V gene data show CDR1 as LGHDT and CDR2 as YNNKEL (reference sequence). V dropped 5 bases and J dropped 5 bases, with 14 bases sitting between them. There are 14 residues in the CDR3. The CDR3 is CASSTGSFVDTQYF. The CDR3, as DNA: TGTGCCAGCAGCACAGGGTCCTTTGTAGATACGCAGTATTTT.

This rearrangement joins TRBV18 to TRBJ1-4, with 7 bases fitting TRBD1. This CDR3 region has 15 residues. V dropped 5 bases and J dropped 4; count of bases not matched to a gene: 7. CDR1 KGHSH and CDR2 LQKENI come from the germline V gene. CDR3: CASSARGLGNEKLFF. CDR3 nucleotide sequence: TGTGCCAGCTCAGCGAGGGGGCTGGGTAATGAAAAACTGTTTTTT.

This chain links TRBV5-5 with TRBJ1-1, with a possible D match to TRBD1 (6 bases). Germline V gene sequence: CDR1 SGHKS, CDR2 YYEKEE (reference sequence). The CDR3 consists of 14 residues. V was cut by 5 bases and J by 0 bases, with 11 bases left in between. The CDR3 is CASRLQGMNTEAFF. CDR3 bases: TGTGCCAGCAGGCTACAGGGCATGAACACTGAAGCTTTCTTT.

The chain links TRBV12-3 or TRBV12-4 to TRBJ2-2; D unresolved. V shed 6 bases and J shed 5 bases, with 10 bases lying between them. The CDR3 extends over 13 amino acids. The CDR3 coding sequence is TGTGCCAGCAGGGGCCCTCCGACCGGGGAGCTGTTTTTT. Translated, it gives CASRGPPTGELFF.

The CDR3 coding sequence is TGTGCCAGCAGTGAAGTGCGCGGTCAGCCCCAGCATTTT. This sequence encodes CASSEVRGQPQHF. This chain links TRBV6-1 with TRBJ1-5; D is undetermined. The V end was cut by 1 base, the J end by 6 bases, with 7 bases between. This CDR3 region has 13 residues. Looked up from germline, CDR1 is MNHNS and CDR2 is SASEGT.

The chain links TRBV12-3 or TRBV12-4 to TRBJ1-4, with D tentatively TRBD1 (5 bases). The CDR3 runs to 13 residues. Trimming cost V 1 base and J 14 bases, with 14 bases left between them. The CDR3 nucleotides read TGTGCCAGCAGTTTAGGGACACCGCTTTTTCTGTTTTTT. This gives the protein CASSLGTPLFLFF.